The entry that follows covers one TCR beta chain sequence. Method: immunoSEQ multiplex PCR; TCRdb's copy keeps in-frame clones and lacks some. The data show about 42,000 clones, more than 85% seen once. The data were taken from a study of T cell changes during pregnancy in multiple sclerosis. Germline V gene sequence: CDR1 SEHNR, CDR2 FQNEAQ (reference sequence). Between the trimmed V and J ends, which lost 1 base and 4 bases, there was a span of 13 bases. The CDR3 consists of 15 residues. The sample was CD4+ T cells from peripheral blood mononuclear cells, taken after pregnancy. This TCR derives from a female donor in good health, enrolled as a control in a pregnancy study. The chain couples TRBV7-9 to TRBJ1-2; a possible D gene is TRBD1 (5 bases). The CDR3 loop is CASSLGTRGGYGYTF. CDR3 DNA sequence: TGTGCCAGCAGCTTAGGCACTCGGGGGGGCTATGGCTACACCTTC.